A single sample is the source of the 16 T cell receptor beta chains below, sequenced in a study of blood T cell repertoires in COVID-19. The table came from immunoSEQ multiplex PCR; TCRdb's copy has only in-frame clones and leaves some out. The table includes about 270,000 clones, about nine tenths detected once. The specimen sequenced was PBMCs or T cells enriched from blood (not recorded which). The source is a woman in her sixties who had recovered from COVID-19.

V is TRBV11-1 and J is TRBJ2-1; D unresolved. Per germline, CDR1 SGHAT and CDR2 FQDESV (reference sequence). This CDR3 spans 14 amino acids. Trimming pared 8 bases from V and 1 base from J, leaving 12 bases between. CDR3 residues: CASESSSSYNEQFF. The CDR3 DNA is TGTGCCAGCGAGTCGTCGAGTTCCTACAATGAGCAGTTCTTC. Using reference TRBV11-1 and TRBJ2-1 for the parts outside the CDR3, the full variable domain is EAEVAQSPRYKITEKSQAVAFWCDPISGHATLYWYRQILGQGPELLVQFQDESVVDDSQLPKDRFSAERLKGVDSTLKIQPAELGDSAMYLCASESSSSYNEQFFGPGTRLTVL.

Only one count was recorded for this clone. The rearrangement uses TRBV7-2 and TRBJ2-1; 12 nucleotides agree with TRBD1. The CDR3 extends over 15 amino acids. The germline V gene encodes CDR1 SGHTA and CDR2 FQGNSA. V lost 0 bases, J lost 8 bases, and 2 bases stayed unmatched. The CDR3 DNA follows: TGTGCCAGCAGCTTAGCCGGGACAGGGGGCCATGAGCAGTTCTTC. It yields the protein CASSLAGTGGHEQFF.

The V call is TRBV10-3, the J call TRBJ1-3, with 8 bases identical to TRBD1. Germline values: CDR1 ENHRY, CDR2 SYGVKD. V was pared by 3 bases and J by 4 bases, with 5 bases of the junction left unmatched. The CDR3 runs to 15 residues. CDR3 DNA sequence: TGTGCCATCAGTGACCCGACAGGGGCGGGAAACACCATATATTTT. It is translated as CAISDPTGAGNTIYF.

The CDR3 sequence: CASGLVLKGTSYNEQFF. The CDR3 region has the DNA TGTGCTAGTGGTTTGGTACTAAAAGGAACCTCCTACAATGAGCAGTTCTTC. The chain couples TRBV12-5 to TRBJ2-1; D unresolved. The length of the CDR3 is 17 residues. Per the germline V gene, CDR1 is LGHNT and CDR2 is FRNRAP. V was cut by 0 bases and J by 0 bases, with 12 bases left in between. The full variable domain, in which reference TRBV12-5 and TRBJ2-1 provide the parts outside the CDR3, is DARVTQTPRHKVTEMGQEVTMRCQPILGHNTVFWYRQTMMQGLELLAYFRNRAPLDDSGMPKDRFSAEMPDATLATLKIQPSEPRDSAVYFCASGLVLKGTSYNEQFFGPGTRLTVL.

The V gene is TRBV5-4, the J gene TRBJ2-3; weak D call: TRBD1 (6 bases). Trimming stripped 0 bases from V and 3 bases from J, with 14 bases between. The CDR3 is 16 amino acids. The V gene's germline CDR1 is SGHNT and CDR2 YYREEE (reference sequence). As DNA, the CDR3 is TGTGCCAGCAGCTTGGGACAGGAAGTGAAGACAGATACGCAGTATTTT. It codes for CASSLGQEVKTDTQYF.

V and J are TRBV12-5 and TRBJ1-5; no definite D call. Germline V gene lookup returns CDR1 LGHNT and CDR2 FRNRAP. The CDR3 length is 13 residues. Trimming cost V 6 bases and J 0 bases, with 6 bases left between them. CDR3 DNA sequence: TGTGCTAGTGGCACAGATAGCAATCAGCCCCAGCATTTT. This gives the protein CASGTDSNQPQHF.

Here the CDR3 reads CASSRDRGAGELFF. The CDR3 DNA sequence: TGTGCCAGCAGCCGGGACAGGGGTGCCGGGGAGCTGTTTTTT. V and J are TRBV2 and TRBJ2-2, with TRBD1 matching over 10 bases. Looked up from germline, CDR1 is SNHLY and CDR2 is FYNNEI. The CDR3 loop spans 14 amino acids. Trimming at V came to 6 bases and at J to 6 bases, leaving 4 bases not matched to a gene.

The rearrangement links TRBV5-5 to TRBJ2-3; perhaps TRBD2 as D (5 bases). Trimming removed 2 bases from V and 6 bases from J, with 16 bases in between. CDR3 length: 15 amino acids. Looked up from germline, CDR1 is SGHKS and CDR2 is YYEKEE (reference sequence). The CDR3 is CASSFPRGSGDTQYF. As DNA, the CDR3 is TGTGCCAGCAGCTTCCCACGGGGATCGGGGGATACGCAGTATTTT.

In regard to this clone: In the same sample, other DNA sequences code for this CDR3. This sequence joins TRBV18 and TRBJ2-2; 10 bases are shared with TRBD1. In germline, CDR1 is KGHSH, CDR2 LQKENI. V was pared by 3 bases and J by 5 bases, with 3 bases of the junction left unmatched. The CDR3 runs to 15 residues. The CDR3 sequence is CASSPRDRGTGELFF. The CDR3 DNA reads TGTGCCAGCTCACCCCGGGACAGGGGAACCGGGGAGCTGTTTTTT.

J is TRBJ2-7 and V is TRBV6-2 or TRBV6-3; maybe TRBD1 (6 bases). The V gene lost 6 bases and the J gene lost 2 bases, with 14 bases spanning the gap. Germline CDR1 is MNHEY and CDR2 is SVGEGT. The CDR3 length is 14 residues. The CDR3 DNA reads TGTGCCAGCAGCAAATCAGGGGCCACCTACGAGCAGTACTTC. This gives the protein CASSKSGATYEQYF.

The chain is built from TRBV7-2 and TRBJ2-7; a weak D match, TRBD2 (6 bases). V lost 3 bases and J 5 bases, leaving 11 bases between the germline ends. This CDR3 spans 13 amino acids. Germline V CDR1 and CDR2: SGHTA, FQGNSA. In DNA form, the CDR3 reads TGTGCCAGCAGCTTGAGAGGCGGGAACGAGCAGTACTTC. The encoded protein is CASSLRGGNEQYF. Filled out from reference TRBV7-2 and TRBJ2-7, the complete variable domain reads GAGVSQSPSNKVTEKGKDVELRCDPISGHTALYWYRQSLGQGLEFLIYFQGNSAPDKSGLPSDRFSAERTGGSVSTLTIQRTQQEDSAVYLCASSLRGGNEQYFGPGTRLTVT.

CDR3 residues: CAGEGPGQGLVQYF. The CDR3 coding sequence is TGTGCCGGGGAGGGACCCGGACAGGGGTTGGTGCAGTACTTC. The chain combines TRBV2 with TRBJ2-7; TRBD1 matches 9 bases. Unmatched junction bases numbered 17, after V lost 11 bases and J lost 9 bases. Germline CDR1 SNHLY, CDR2 FYNNEI. CDR3 size: 14 residues. The whole variable domain, filled in from reference TRBV2 and TRBJ2-7, reads EPEVTQTPSHQVTQMGQEVILRCVPISNHLYFYWYRQILGQKVEFLVSFYNNEISEKSEIFDDQFSVERPDGSNFTLKIRSTKLEDSAMYFCAGEGPGQGLVQYFGPGTRLTVT.

This clone showed up just a few times. The gene calls are TRBV4-1 and TRBJ2-7; 7 bases fit TRBD1. The germline V gene has CDR1 MGHRA and CDR2 YSYEKL. Germline trimming cut 4 bases from V and 2 bases from J; bases unmatched to any gene: 8. The length of the CDR3 is 15 residues. CDR3 DNA sequence: TGCGCCAGCAGCCCCGACAGGGTTACTCCCTACGAGCAGTACTTC. This translates into CASSPDRVTPYEQYF.

This chain links TRBV18 with TRBJ1-1; perhaps TRBD1 as D (5 bases). Looked up from germline, CDR1 is KGHSH and CDR2 is LQKENI. V was trimmed by 2 bases and J by 6 bases, leaving 13 bases between them. The CDR3 extends over 14 amino acids. The CDR3 sequence is CASSPGRAGAEAFF. The CDR3 coding sequence is TGTGCCAGCTCACCAGGCAGGGCTGGGGCTGAAGCTTTCTTT.

The chain has TRBV10-3 and TRBJ1-1; D is uncertain. The CDR3 has 12 amino acids. Trimming left V 4 bases short and J 5 bases short, with 8 bases between. Germline CDR1 and CDR2: ENHRY and SYGVKD. The CDR3 reads CAISAGETEAFF. The CDR3 nucleotides read TGTGCCATCAGTGCTGGGGAGACTGAAGCTTTCTTT.

The J gene is TRBJ2-7, the V gene TRBV27; 10 positions agree with TRBD2. V lost 2 bases to trimming and J lost 5 bases; unmatched junction nucleotides: 3. Germline-derived CDR1 and CDR2 are MNHEY and SMNVEV (reference sequence). The CDR3 has 14 residues. The CDR3, as DNA: TGTGCCAGCAGTTTAGTCCTAGCGGGAGACGAGCAGTACTTC. Its translation is CASSLVLAGDEQYF.